This T cell receptor (beta chain) was sequenced for a study of cytomegalovirus exposure and HLA in healthy donors. The PCR employed 60 Vbeta primers together with 13 Jbeta primers. Sequencing was performed with immunoSEQ multiplex PCR; in TCRdb, only in-frame clones are kept and a portion is missing. The sample includes about 110,000 clones, 75% to 90% seen only once; the top ten take approximately 2%. In the case of this clone: Antigen: not known.

Study results and caveats: The authors later found HLA-associated TCR beta chains more clonally expanded than equally common others. When analyzed later, a missense DCLRE1C variant was found to be linked to TCR beta V- and J-gene trimming.

Sequenced input: PBMCs. This clonotype originated in a man in his forties in good health and CMV-seronegative.

CDR3 sequence: CASSSLQGAVYEQYF. DNA of the CDR3: TGTGCCAGCAGTTCCCTACAGGGGGCCGTGTACGAGCAGTACTTC. This chain joins TRBV6-6 and TRBJ2-7; 9 bases match TRBD1. The J segment lost 4 bases and the V segment lost 4 bases, leaving 8 bases of the junction unmatched. The germline V gene has CDR1 MNHNY and CDR2 SVGAGI (reference sequence). The CDR3 spans 15 residues.